The 26 T cell receptor beta chains below were found in one sample sequenced in a study of blood T cells in healthy people across ages. Sample-barcoded 5' priming and a J-beta primer mix drove a second PCR of roughly 7 to 11 cycles. TCRdb used MiXCR to reprocess the 5' RACE reads, holding one entry per CDR3 protein. The sample records 1.4 million or so distinct CDR3 sequences, roughly two fifths being singletons. What was sequenced was blood. The receptors were gathered from a young woman in good health.

V usage is TRBV20-1 and J usage is TRBJ2-4; D is possibly TRBD1 or TRBD2 (5 bases each). V lost 5 bases to trimming and J lost 5 bases, with 13 bases between them. The CDR3 length is 13 residues. Germline V gene data show CDR1 as DFQATT and CDR2 as SNEGSKA (reference sequence). This chain's CDR3 is CSAWGKSQNIQYF. In DNA, the CDR3 is TGCAGTGCTTGGGGGAAATCTCAAAACATTCAGTACTTC.

A few counts support this clonotype. The rearrangement links TRBV24-1 to TRBJ2-5; tentative D call: TRBD1 (6 bases). CDR1 is KGHDR and CDR2 is SFDVKD in the germline V gene. V was shortened by 3 bases and J by 4 bases, with 14 bases between the two germline ends. The CDR3 loop spans 15 amino acids. CDR3 sequence (DNA): TGTGCCACCAGTGATGCCCAGGGGCCAGGAGAGACCCAGTACTTC. As protein: CATSDAQGPGETQYF.

V gene TRBV28 combines with J gene TRBJ2-5; 11 nucleotides agree with TRBD2. The CDR3 contains 16 residues. Per the germline V gene, CDR1 is MDHEN and CDR2 is SYDVKM. Trimming removed 6 bases from V and 2 bases from J; junction bases left unmatched: 8. The CDR3 region has the DNA TGTGCCAGCAGGCGCAGACTAGCGGGACAACAAGAGACCCAGTACTTC. Its translation is CASRRRLAGQQETQYF.

This sequence joins TRBV6-2 or TRBV6-3 and TRBJ2-1; 7 bases line up with TRBD1. This CDR3 spans 15 amino acids. The V segment lost 5 bases and the J segment 0 bases; nucleotides outside the gene matches: 4. CDR1 and CDR2 from the germline V gene are MNHEY and SVGEGT. The CDR3, as DNA: TGTGCCAGCAGTAGGACAGGTAACTCCTACAATGAGCAGTTCTTC. It codes for CASSRTGNSYNEQFF.

The chain uses TRBV4-3 and TRBJ2-3, with D hard to call. The CDR3 is 16 residues long. Trimming removed 3 bases from V and 1 base from J, with 14 bases in between. The germline CDR1 and CDR2 sequences are LGHNA and YSLEER. The CDR3 sequence is CASSHQRMGGTDTQYF. In nucleotides, the CDR3 is TGCGCCAGCAGCCACCAGAGAATGGGTGGCACAGATACGCAGTATTTT.

This clonotype was detected a few times. The rearrangement uses TRBV28 and TRBJ2-5; D unresolved. The DNA end favors TRBJ2-7, so the J call may be wrong. CDR1 is MDHEN and CDR2 is SYDVKM in the germline V gene. This CDR3 is built from 13 residues. In nucleotides, the CDR3 is TGTGCCAGCAGTTTCAAACATTACGACGAGCAGTACTTC. As protein: CASSFKHYDEQYF.

The gene calls are TRBV20-1 and TRBJ2-3; D not certain. The CDR3 consists of 12 residues. The V gene's germline CDR1 is DFQATT and CDR2 SNEGSKA (reference sequence). The V gene lost 6 bases and the J gene lost 3 bases, with 10 bases spanning the gap. The CDR3 region is CSATPLTDTQYF. The CDR3 DNA reads as TGCAGTGCCACTCCCTTGACAGATACGCAGTATTTT.

This clonotype was counted between two and nine times. The rearrangement links TRBV9 to TRBJ1-2; perhaps TRBD1 as D (5 bases). The germline V gene encodes CDR1 SGDLS and CDR2 YYNGEE. The CDR3 extends over 15 amino acids. V lost 0 bases and J 7 bases, leaving 16 bases between the germline ends. The CDR3 bases are TGTGCCAGCAGCGTAGATCGGGCAGGGAAGCTTGGCTACACCTTC. Translating gives CASSVDRAGKLGYTF.

This chain joins TRBV29-1 and TRBJ2-5; 7 bases agree with TRBD1. This CDR3 has 11 residues. Germline lookup yields CDR1 SQVTM and CDR2 ANQGSEA. The V gene end was trimmed by 8 bases and the J gene end by 11 bases; junction bases not matched to a gene: 11. CDR3 in amino acids: CSSGGQKKQYF. In nucleotides, the CDR3 is TGCAGCTCTGGGGGACAGAAAAAGCAGTACTTC.

V usage is TRBV3-1 and J usage is TRBJ2-3, with D unclear. This CDR3 spans 16 amino acids. V gave up 0 bases and J gave up 0 bases, with 10 bases separating them. Germline CDR1 reads LGHDT; CDR2 reads YNNKEL (reference sequence). CDR3 region: CASSQEIAQSTDTQYF. The CDR3 nucleotides read TGTGCCAGCAGCCAAGAAATAGCCCAAAGCACAGATACGCAGTATTTT.

This clonotype has only a few counts. The CDR3: CASSLEAALAGGADTQYF. The CDR3 bases are TGTGCCAGCAGCTTAGAGGCCGCTCTAGCCGGAGGTGCAGATACGCAGTATTTT. The J gene is TRBJ2-3, the V gene TRBV7-6; D possibly corresponds to TRBD2 (5 bases). This CDR3 comprises 18 residues. V lost 1 base to trimming and J lost 4 bases, with 21 bases between them. Germline assignment: CDR1 SGHVS and CDR2 FNYEAQ.

This clonotype was seen more than once but under ten times. The chain uses TRBV9 and TRBJ1-2; D gene unclear. Looked up from germline, CDR1 is SGDLS and CDR2 is YYNGEE. There are 14 residues in the CDR3. The V gene lost 0 bases and the J gene lost 8 bases, with 14 bases spanning the gap. The DNA for the CDR3 is TGTGCCAGCAGCGTAGAGGAGCGGATTGGGGGCTACACCTTC. Translated: CASSVEERIGGYTF.

The gene calls are TRBV4-2 and TRBJ2-5; D may match TRBD1 or TRBD2 (5 bases each). Between the trimmed V and J ends, which lost 0 bases and 1 base, there was a span of 15 bases. Germline V gene data show CDR1 as LGHNA and CDR2 as YNFKEQ. This CDR3 is built from 17 residues. The CDR3 loop reads CASSQECRGASQETQYF. CDR3 nucleotides: TGTGCCAGCAGCCAAGAGTGTAGGGGAGCTTCCCAAGAGACCCAGTACTTC.

The V and J genes are TRBV27 and TRBJ2-1, with D possibly being TRBD1 (5 bases). V was pared by 8 bases and J by 10 bases, with 15 bases between. Germline V gene lookup returns CDR1 MNHEY and CDR2 SMNVEV (reference sequence). This CDR3 has 12 residues. The CDR3 coding sequence is TGTGCCAGCGGCTTTATGGGGCACGAGCAGTTCTTC. Protein: CASGFMGHEQFF.

The V and J genes are TRBV20-1 and TRBJ2-1; 9 bases match TRBD2. From germline, CDR1 is DFQATT and CDR2 SNEGSKA (reference sequence). The CDR3 is 15 residues long. V lost 3 bases to trimming and J lost 2 bases; unmatched junction nucleotides: 5. Written as DNA, the CDR3 is TGCAGTGCTAGCCCTAGCGGGACTACCTACAATGAGCAGTTCTTC. It specifies CSASPSGTTYNEQFF.

Comments on this clonotype: A read error may produce the germline difference seen at one junction end. The V call is TRBV6-5, the J call TRBJ2-1; tentatively, D is TRBD1 or TRBD2 (5 bases each). The CDR3 is 16 amino acids. From germline, CDR1 is MNHEY and CDR2 SVGAGI. The CDR3 spells CASSYLSGASTNEQFF. CDR3 DNA sequence: TGCGCCAGCAGTTACCTTTCCGGGGCCTCCACCAATGAGCAGTTCTTC.

In its sample, this clonotype was seen a few times. V gene TRBV6-4 combines with J gene TRBJ1-5; D may be TRBD1 (5 bases). V lost 6 bases and J 0 bases, leaving 12 bases between the germline ends. This CDR3 is 15 amino acids long. Germline V gene data show CDR1 as MRHNA and CDR2 as SNTAGT. The CDR3 coding sequence is TGTGCCAGCAGGCGGACATATAATAGCAATCAGCCCCAGCATTTT. It codes for CASRRTYNSNQPQHF.

A word on this clonotype: Given the absence of the conserved phenylalanine or tryptophan at the CDR3 end, a read error is likely. This chain uses TRBV30 with TRBJ2-3; 14 bases fit TRBD2. Germline values: CDR1 GTSNPN, CDR2 SVGIG (reference sequence). The junction had 8 bases not matched to a gene; V was cut back by 4 bases and J by 5 bases. This CDR3 has 16 residues. CDR3 DNA: TGTGCCTGGACCCGCTGGACTAGCGGGGGGATAGATACGCAGTATTTG. It yields the protein CAWTRWTSGGIDTQYL.

The chain employs TRBV12-3 or TRBV12-4 and TRBJ1-2; 8 bases fit TRBD1. V dropped 5 bases and J dropped 7; count of bases not matched to a gene: 9. The CDR3 sequence is 14 residues long. CDR3 in amino acids: CASSNGQGEVGYTF. CDR3 bases: TGTGCCAGCAGTAACGGACAGGGAGAGGTTGGCTACACCTTC.

This clonotype was detected a few times. The rearrangement joins TRBV6-1 to TRBJ2-1; D is unclear. Trimming pared 3 bases from V and 0 bases from J, leaving 12 bases between. In germline, CDR1 is MNHNS, CDR2 SASEGT. The CDR3 consists of 16 residues. The CDR3 bases are TGTGCCAGCAGTGACAAAATTGGTAACTCCTACAATGAGCAGTTCTTC. Residues: CASSDKIGNSYNEQFF.

The chain uses TRBV6-2 or TRBV6-3 and TRBJ2-3, with D perhaps being TRBD1 or TRBD2 (5 bases each). The length of the CDR3 is 15 residues. V was pared by 5 bases and J by 2 bases, with 14 bases between. CDR1 is MNHEY, CDR2 SVGEGT, per germline. The CDR3 nucleotides read TGTGCCAGCAGTCCGGGACGGGGAGTCACAGATACGCAGTATTTT. Translated, it gives CASSPGRGVTDTQYF.

CDR3: CSAQRLDRGGDEQYF. Here the CDR3 DNA reads TGCAGTGCCCAGCGATTGGACAGGGGCGGCGACGAGCAGTACTTC. This rearrangement joins TRBV20-1 to TRBJ2-7; 9 bases map to TRBD1. CDR1 and CDR2 from the germline V gene are DFQATT and SNEGSKA (reference sequence). This CDR3 comprises 15 residues. V shed 6 bases and J 5 bases; nucleotides not matched to a gene: 14.

The chain recombines TRBV15 with TRBJ1-6; D is unclear. Trimming removed 0 bases at V and 6 bases at J, with 15 bases between. The germline V gene encodes CDR1 LNHNV and CDR2 YYDKDF (reference sequence). The CDR3 runs to 17 residues. The CDR3 coding sequence is TGTGCCACCAGCAGAGATTTGGTACACTCGGTTAATTCACCCCTCCACTTT. Translating gives CATSRDLVHSVNSPLHF.

The table lists this clonotype with a few counts. The chain is built from TRBV15 and TRBJ2-1; 9 nucleotides line up with TRBD2. There are 16 residues in the CDR3. Germline trimming cut 0 bases from V and 8 bases from J; bases unmatched to any gene: 8. Germline V CDR1 and CDR2: LNHNV, YYDKDF (reference sequence). This CDR3 is CATSRDYSSGVDEQFF. DNA for the CDR3: TGTGCCACCAGCAGAGATTATTCTAGCGGGGTAGATGAGCAGTTCTTC.

As concerns this clonotype: This sequence may be a read error, since a much larger clone differs from it by one base. The chain joins TRBV27 to TRBJ2-1, with D perhaps matching TRBD2 (6 bases). The CDR3 runs to 16 residues. Germline CDR1 is MNHEY and CDR2 is SMNVEV (reference sequence). Trimming removed 9 bases from V and 4 bases from J, with 22 bases in between. DNA of the CDR3: TGTGCCAGAAGTGCCACCGGGACTTGGGGGTACAATGAGCAGTTCTTC. Protein: CARSATGTWGYNEQFF.

This chain joins TRBV10-3 and TRBJ1-5; D is unclear. Trimming removed 4 bases at V and 9 bases at J, with 13 bases between. Germline loops: CDR1 ENHRY, CDR2 SYGVKD. The CDR3 sequence is 13 residues long. The CDR3 DNA is TGTGCCATCAGTGGGAGGGAGGATGCGCCCCAGCATTTT. Translating it yields CAISGREDAPQHF.